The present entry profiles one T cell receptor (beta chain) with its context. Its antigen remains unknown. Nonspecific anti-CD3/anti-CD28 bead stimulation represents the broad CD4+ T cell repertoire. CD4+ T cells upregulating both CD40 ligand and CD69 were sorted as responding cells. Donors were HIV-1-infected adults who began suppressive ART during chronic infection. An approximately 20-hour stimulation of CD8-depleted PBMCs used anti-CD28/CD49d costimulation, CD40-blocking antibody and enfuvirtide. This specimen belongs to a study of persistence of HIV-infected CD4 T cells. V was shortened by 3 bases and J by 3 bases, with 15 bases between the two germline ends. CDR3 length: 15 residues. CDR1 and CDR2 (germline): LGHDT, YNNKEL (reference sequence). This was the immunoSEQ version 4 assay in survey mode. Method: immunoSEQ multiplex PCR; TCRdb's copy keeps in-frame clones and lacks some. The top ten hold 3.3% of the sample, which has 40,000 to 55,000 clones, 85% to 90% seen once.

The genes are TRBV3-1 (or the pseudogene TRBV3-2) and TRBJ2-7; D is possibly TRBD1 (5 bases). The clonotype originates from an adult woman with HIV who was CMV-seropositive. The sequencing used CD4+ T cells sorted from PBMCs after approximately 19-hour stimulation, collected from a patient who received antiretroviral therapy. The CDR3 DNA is TGTGCCAGCAGCCAGAGCCGGGCAGGGAACTACGAGCAGTACTTC. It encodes CASSQSRAGNYEQYF.